Listed here are 17 T cell receptor beta chains from one sample, sequenced in a study of human T cells and chemical hapten exposure. TCRdb reprocessed the RACE reads with MiXCR, giving one entry per CDR3 protein. The data show around 300,000 distinct CDR3 sequences, 4.5% to 7% seen once. This sample's time point: pre-sensitization, week 0. The treatment: therapeutic diphenylcyclopropenone sensitization with weekly scalp DPC. The material was whole blood, obtained in connection with sensitization to the hapten diphenylcyclopropenone (DPC). These TCRs come from a woman aged 18-29 years with alopecia areata. Some clones in this sample may be carry-over from other donors' samples.

Many counts were recorded for this clonotype. The genes are TRBV4-2 and TRBJ2-6, with 8 bases lining up with TRBD1. The CDR3 runs to 16 residues. V trimming: 4 bases; J trimming: 2 bases; junction bases outside the gene matches: 4. Per germline, CDR1 LGHNA and CDR2 YNFKEQ. This chain's CDR3 is CASSPDRETGANVLTF. As DNA, the CDR3 is TGTGCCAGCAGCCCGGACAGGGAAACTGGGGCCAACGTCCTGACTTTC.

This clonotype turned up a few times. The chain has TRBV12-3 or TRBV12-4 and TRBJ2-5, with D maybe TRBD1 (6 bases). The V gene lost 3 bases and the J gene lost 3 bases, with 17 bases spanning the gap. The CDR3 is made up of 16 amino acids. This CDR3 reads CASSLVQGLGEETQYF. DNA of the CDR3: TGTGCCAGCAGTTTGGTCCAGGGGCTAGGGGAAGAGACCCAGTACTTC.

The chain couples TRBV12-3 or TRBV12-4 to TRBJ1-6; a weak D match, TRBD1 (5 bases). Between the trimmed V and J ends, which lost 2 bases and 2 bases, there was a span of 10 bases. This CDR3 has 16 amino acids. The CDR3: CASSLRGWAYNSPLHF. In nucleotides, the CDR3 is TGTGCCAGCAGTTTAAGGGGATGGGCCTATAATTCACCCCTCCACTTT.

This clonotype was detected ten times or more. CDR3 nucleotide sequence: TGTGCCAGCAGGATGGGACTAGCGGACACCGGGGAGCTGTTTTTT. Translation: CASRMGLADTGELFF. V and J are TRBV6-2 or TRBV6-3 and TRBJ2-2, with TRBD2 identical over 11 bases. Losses at the gene ends were 6 bases for V and 3 bases for J; bases not matched to a gene: 3. Per germline, CDR1 MNHEY and CDR2 SVGEGT. CDR3 length equals 15 residues.

CDR3 protein: CASAQGSGGSQETQYF. In DNA, the CDR3 is TGTGCTAGCGCCCAGGGGTCGGGGGGTAGTCAAGAGACCCAGTACTTC. The chain recombines TRBV7-7 with TRBJ2-5; tentative D call: TRBD2 (7 bases). The V gene's germline CDR1 is SSHAT and CDR2 FNYEAQ (reference sequence). The CDR3 consists of 16 residues.

In this sample, this clonotype turned up a few times. This chain joins TRBV20-1 and TRBJ2-5; the D gene is possibly TRBD2 (6 bases). This CDR3 region has 14 residues. Germline CDR1 reads DFQATT; CDR2 reads SNEGSKA (reference sequence). V was trimmed by 6 bases and J by 0 bases, leaving 14 bases between them. DNA of the CDR3: TGCAGTGCCCTCCCGGGAGCAAACCAAGAGACCCAGTACTTC. This translates into CSALPGANQETQYF.

In this sample, this clonotype turned up many times. J is TRBJ2-2 and V is TRBV29-1; D is unresolved. The V gene lost 4 bases and the J gene lost 5 bases, with 11 bases spanning the gap. The CDR3 length is 13 residues. The germline gives CDR1 SQVTM, CDR2 ANQGSEA. As DNA, the CDR3 is TGCAGCGTTGCGACCCCACGGACCGGGGAGCTGTTTTTT. Translation: CSVATPRTGELFF.

This clonotype was counted at least ten times. CDR3 region: CASSLSTGRVRTEAFF. The CDR3, as DNA: TGCGCCAGCAGCTTGTCGACAGGCCGGGTGAGAACTGAAGCTTTCTTT. This chain joins TRBV5-1 and TRBJ1-1; weak D call: TRBD1 (6 bases). Trimming cost V 1 base and J 5 bases, with 18 bases left between them. Germline V CDR1 and CDR2: SGHRS, YFSETQ. There are 16 residues in the CDR3.

This clonotype was counted only a few times. This rearrangement joins TRBV7-2 to TRBJ2-1; 12 nucleotides line up with TRBD2. CDR3 length: 19 residues. J lost 0 bases, V lost 7 bases, and 13 bases had no gene match. Looked up from germline, CDR1 is SGHTA and CDR2 is FQGNSA. As DNA, the CDR3 is TGTGCCAGCAATCGACGACGACTAGCGGGGGACCCCTCCTACAATGAGCAGTTCTTC. Its translation is CASNRRRLAGDPSYNEQFF.

This clonotype was observed many times. The chain links TRBV12-3 or TRBV12-4 to TRBJ1-1; weak D call: TRBD1 (5 bases). There are 13 residues in the CDR3. V gave up 7 bases and J gave up 4 bases, with 13 bases separating them. The DNA for the CDR3 is TGTGCCAGCACCTTGAGGGGTTTCACTGAAGCTTTCTTT. It translates to CASTLRGFTEAFF.

This rearrangement joins TRBV6-2 or TRBV6-3 to TRBJ2-7, with no clear D. V shed 0 bases and J shed 2 bases, with 11 bases lying between them. The CDR3 length is 15 residues. Germline assignment: CDR1 MNHEY and CDR2 SVGEGT. CDR3 in amino acids: CASSYSSEGAYEQYF. CDR3 sequence (DNA): TGTGCCAGCAGTTACTCGTCGGAAGGCGCCTACGAGCAGTACTTC.

This clonotype was seen only a few times. The rearrangement uses TRBV13 and TRBJ2-5; 9 bases agree with TRBD1. The ends lost 5 bases at V and 4 bases at J; junction bases unmatched: 11. The CDR3 runs to 16 residues. The germline V gene has CDR1 PRHDT and CDR2 FYEKMQ (reference sequence). The CDR3 sequence: CASSKGNRGLGETQYF. CDR3 nucleotides: TGTGCCAGCAGCAAAGGGAACAGGGGGCTTGGAGAGACCCAGTACTTC.

This clonotype was observed many times. This chain joins TRBV6-5 and TRBJ2-5; perhaps TRBD1 as D (5 bases). The CDR3 runs 15 residues. Germline V gives CDR1 MNHEY, CDR2 SVGAGI. The CDR3 nucleotides are TGTGCGACCCGATTGGGGCAGGGCGATGTTGGGGCCCAGTACTTC. This sequence encodes CATRLGQGDVGAQYF.

This clonotype showed up many times. The chain uses TRBV28 and TRBJ2-5, with 8 bases matching TRBD1. The CDR3 consists of 14 residues. The J segment lost 2 bases and the V segment lost 5 bases, leaving 4 bases of the junction unmatched. Per the germline V gene, CDR1 is MDHEN and CDR2 is SYDVKM. This CDR3 is CASSIYRGQETQYF. CDR3 sequence (DNA): TGTGCCAGCAGTATCTACAGGGGGCAAGAGACCCAGTACTTC.

This clonotype was counted many times. The CDR3 spells CASSLFSGTTGNTIYF. As DNA, the CDR3 is TGTGCCAGCAGTTTATTTTCCGGGACAACTGGAAACACCATATATTTT. J is TRBJ1-3 and V is TRBV28; possibly TRBD1 for D (6 bases). Per the germline V gene, CDR1 is MDHEN and CDR2 is SYDVKM. Deletions cut 1 base from V and 2 bases from J, with 12 bases between. CDR3 length equals 16 residues.

This sequence joins TRBV20-1 and TRBJ2-7; 10 bases fit TRBD2. Per germline, CDR1 DFQATT and CDR2 SNEGSKA (reference sequence). V was clipped by 1 base and J by 2 bases; unmatched bases: 14. There are 18 residues in the CDR3. The DNA for the CDR3 is TGCAGTGCTAGAGTACTATTCGCCGGACTAGCGGAAACCTACGAGCAGTACTTC. Protein product: CSARVLFAGLAETYEQYF.

This clonotype has more than one count but fewer than ten. The chain combines TRBV2 with TRBJ1-1; D not certain. The germline V gene encodes CDR1 SNHLY and CDR2 FYNNEI. Trimming pared 3 bases from V and 7 bases from J, leaving 6 bases between. The CDR3 runs 11 residues. The chain's CDR3 is CASSEGGEAFF. CDR3 nucleotides: TGTGCCAGCAGTGAGGGTGGTGAAGCTTTCTTT.